The clone carrying this T cell receptor beta chain was picked up a small number of times. Its antigen is unidentified. This specimen belongs to a study of regulatory T cells in long-lasting Graves disease. Study outcomes and limitations: Patients with persistent disease shared 2,700 or so public clonotypes, outpacing the approximately 950 shared by new patients.

Time point: persistent/refractory GD, antithyroid drugs over 5 years with positive TRAb. PBMC-derived RNA was used for the TCR library. Construction of TCR beta libraries relied on iRepertoire HTBI primers and on Arm-PCR targeting CDR3 regions. TCRdb re-derived calls from the multiplex PCR reads in MiXCR, one entry per CDR3 protein. The data contain roughly 700,000 distinct CDR3 sequences, roughly 30% of them singletons. The sequence was obtained from a female donor with Graves disease. Source: peripheral blood mononuclear cells (PBMCs), taken when the disease was refractory, from a patient treated with antithyroid drugs.

As DNA, the CDR3 is TGTGCCAGTACTGCAGCCCCGCTGGAGACCCAGTACTTC. It yields the protein CASTAAPLETQYF. This rearrangement joins TRBV19 to TRBJ2-5; D not certain. The CDR3 length is 13 residues. Trimming removed 7 bases at V and 5 bases at J, with 14 bases between. From germline, CDR1 is LNHDA and CDR2 SQIVND (reference sequence).